Shown below are 26 T cell receptor beta chains from a single sample sequenced in a study of T cell clonotyping in hematopoietic cell transplantation. TCRdb keeps only in-frame clones here, not all; method: immunoSEQ multiplex PCR. The sample holds about 10,000 clones, 50% to 65% seen once. This sample comprised peripheral blood mononuclear cells, obtained 100 days after allogeneic stem cell transplant. The receptors stem from a female patient aged 50 to 65 who had an allogeneic stem cell transplant from an unrelated donor, so the T cells may come from the graft donor. Some clones in this sample may be carry-over from other donors' samples.

V is TRBV30 and J is TRBJ2-7; tentatively, D is TRBD2 (6 bases). V shed 0 bases and J shed 4 bases, with 10 bases lying between them. The CDR3 length is 13 residues. CDR1 is GTSNPN and CDR2 is SVGIG in the germline V gene (reference sequence). The CDR3: CAWSVGGSYEQYF. CDR3 coding DNA: TGTGCCTGGAGTGTCGGAGGGAGTTACGAGCAGTACTTC.

Written as DNA, the CDR3 is TGCAGCGTTGAAGAGGGTGCACCGGTCGAAGCTTTCTTT. Translating gives CSVEEGAPVEAFF. J is TRBJ1-1 and V is TRBV29-1, with no clear D. The CDR3 length is 13 residues. V lost 0 bases and J 8 bases, leaving 13 bases between the germline ends. CDR1 and CDR2 (germline): SQVTM, ANQGSEA.

The V and J genes are TRBV29-1 and TRBJ2-7; 7 bases are shared with TRBD1. The CDR3 is made up of 12 amino acids. The J segment lost 2 bases and the V segment lost 3 bases, leaving 1 base of the junction unmatched. The germline CDR1 and CDR2 sequences are SQVTM and ANQGSEA. The DNA of the CDR3 is TGCAGCGTTGAGGACAGGACCTACGAGCAGTACTTC. Translated, it gives CSVEDRTYEQYF.

The gene calls are TRBV5-1 and TRBJ2-7; TRBD1 matches at 9 bases. This CDR3 is built from 16 residues. The germline gives CDR1 SGHRS, CDR2 YFSETQ. V dropped 4 bases and J dropped 4; count of bases not matched to a gene: 12. The CDR3 nucleotides are TGCGCCAGCAGCGACTCAGCCGGGACAGGGTTATACGAGCAGTACTTC. Its translation is CASSDSAGTGLYEQYF.

This clone was found a few times. The chain employs TRBV29-1 and TRBJ1-1; maybe TRBD1 (5 bases). The CDR3 contains 12 residues. Germline CDR1 and CDR2: SQVTM and ANQGSEA. Trimming took off 4 bases at V and 8 bases at J, with 14 bases between the two ends. The CDR3 nucleotides read TGCAGCGTTGTTACAATCTGGGGGGAAGCTTTCTTT. Amino acids: CSVVTIWGEAFF.

This clone has a handful of counts. The V and J genes are TRBV6-6 and TRBJ2-7; TRBD2 might be the D (5 bases). The CDR3 extends over 11 amino acids. V lost 10 bases, J lost 5 bases, and 12 bases lay in between. Germline V gene sequence: CDR1 MNHNY, CDR2 SVGAGI (reference sequence). The CDR3 is CATRTYHEQYF. CDR3 DNA: TGTGCCACCCGGACTTACCACGAGCAGTACTTC.

In this sample, this clone turned up a few times. V and J are TRBV7-9 and TRBJ2-7; D is tentatively TRBD1 or TRBD2 (5 bases each). The V and J ends lost 5 bases and 2 bases respectively, with 10 bases between them. This CDR3 spans 13 amino acids. Germline V gives CDR1 SEHNR, CDR2 FQNEAQ (reference sequence). The CDR3 spells CASSQGAAYEQYF. The DNA for the CDR3 is TGTGCCAGCAGCCAGGGAGCTGCCTACGAGCAGTACTTC. The full variable domain, completed using reference TRBV7-9 and TRBJ2-7, is DTGVSQNPRHKITKRGQNVTFRCDPISEHNRLYWYRQTLGQGPEFLTYFQNEAQLEKSRLLSDRFSAERPKGSFSTLEIQRTEQGDSAMYLCASSQGAAYEQYFGPGTRLTVT.

The chain couples TRBV6-5 to TRBJ2-3; D perhaps matches TRBD2 (6 bases). CDR1 and CDR2 (germline): MNHEY, SVGAGI. The CDR3 length is 14 residues. V lost 7 bases to trimming and J lost 0 bases, with 11 bases between them. CDR3 protein: CASKPGLSTDTQYF. CDR3 nucleotide sequence: TGTGCCAGCAAACCGGGACTCAGCACAGATACGCAGTATTTT.

This chain uses TRBV30 with TRBJ1-1; TRBD1 agrees at 10 bases. Germline CDR1 GTSNPN, CDR2 SVGIG (reference sequence). The CDR3 extends over 12 amino acids. Unmatched junction bases numbered 0, after V lost 5 bases and J lost 3 bases. As DNA, the CDR3 is TGTGCCTGGGACAGGGGGCACACTGAAGCTTTCTTT. This sequence encodes CAWDRGHTEAFF. The variable domain in full, with the rest retrieved from reference TRBV30 and TRBJ1-1, is SQTIHQWPATLVQPVGSPLSLECTVEGTSNPNLYWYRQAAGRGLQLLFYSVGIGQISSEVPQNLSASRPQDRQFILSSKKLLLSDSGFYLCAWDRGHTEAFFGQGTRLTVV.

This clone appeared a single time. The rearrangement joins TRBV5-6 to TRBJ1-1; tentative D call: TRBD1 (5 bases). Trimming removed 5 bases from V and 2 bases from J, with 22 bases in between. This CDR3 is built from 17 residues. Germline V gives CDR1 SGHDT, CDR2 YYEEEE. The CDR3 DNA reads as TGTGCCAGCAGTGAGCTTGGGGCAAAACGGGGAAACACTGAAGCTTTCTTT. The encoded protein is CASSELGAKRGNTEAFF.

The chain carries TRBV19 and TRBJ2-7, with D perhaps TRBD2 (5 bases). Trimming took 2 bases from V and 3 from J, leaving 8 bases between them. Germline-derived CDR1 and CDR2 are LNHDA and SQIVND (reference sequence). The CDR3 has 13 residues. This chain's CDR3 is CASSIPGGYEQYF. The CDR3 DNA reads as TGTGCCAGTAGTATACCAGGAGGCTACGAGCAGTACTTC.

The chain carries TRBV6-5 and TRBJ1-4; no firm D call. There are 13 residues in the CDR3. Germline CDR1 MNHEY, CDR2 SVGAGI. V gave up 4 bases and J gave up 7 bases, with 10 bases separating them. The CDR3, as DNA: TGTGCCAGCAGTTGGAGGGATGGTGAAAAACTGTTTTTT. Its protein is CASSWRDGEKLFF.

V usage is TRBV29-1 and J usage is TRBJ2-3; D might be TRBD1 or TRBD2, each matching 5 bases. V dropped 6 bases and J dropped 3 bases, with 13 bases sitting between them. This CDR3 comprises 13 residues. Germline assignment: CDR1 SQVTM and CDR2 ANQGSEA. CDR3 DNA: TGCAGCGTAGGGGTTACGGGGACAGATACGCAGTATTTT. Its translation: CSVGVTGTDTQYF.

CDR3 coding DNA: TGTGCCAGCAGTTTATCAGGGAGCAATCAGCCCCAGCATTTT. This sequence encodes CASSLSGSNQPQHF. The chain joins TRBV28 to TRBJ1-5; maybe TRBD1 (5 bases). CDR3 length: 14 residues. Germline V CDR1 and CDR2: MDHEN, SYDVKM. V was cut by 1 base and J by 1 base, with 5 bases left in between.

The J gene is TRBJ1-1, the V gene TRBV7-9, with 9 bases matching TRBD1. The V gene's germline CDR1 is SEHNR and CDR2 FQNEAQ (reference sequence). The CDR3 contains 16 residues. V shed 3 bases and J 3 bases; nucleotides not matched to a gene: 8. The CDR3 here is CASSFFRRDRDTEAFF. In DNA, the CDR3 is TGTGCCAGCAGCTTCTTTCGCCGGGACAGGGACACTGAAGCTTTCTTT.

This clone was found a few times. The genes are TRBV30 and TRBJ2-7; D not resolved. The CDR3 runs 12 residues. CDR1 is GTSNPN, CDR2 SVGIG, per germline (reference sequence). V dropped 0 bases and J dropped 3 bases, with 6 bases sitting between them. The CDR3 DNA reads as TGTGCCTGGAGTGTAAACCTCTACGAGCAGTACTTC. Translation: CAWSVNLYEQYF.

This clone has more than one count but fewer than ten. The rearrangement joins TRBV7-2 to TRBJ1-2; D not resolved. Germline CDR1 and CDR2: SGHTA and FQGNSA. The CDR3 totals 13 residues. Trimming pared 6 bases from V and 7 bases from J, leaving 15 bases between. The CDR3 sequence: CASSPLAGLGYTF. The CDR3 nucleotides are TGTGCCAGCAGTCCTTTAGCCGGGCTTGGCTACACCTTC.

The DNA for the CDR3 is TGCACCAGCAGCCCAAGACAGGGCTGGAATCAGCCCCAGCATTTT. Translating gives CTSSPRQGWNQPQHF. The genes are TRBV1 and TRBJ1-5; the table's D call, TRBD1, has no DNA check behind it. TRBV1 is a pseudogene. This CDR3 has 15 amino acids.

The rearrangement links TRBV29-1 to TRBJ2-5, with TRBD2 as a possible D gene (5 bases). The V end was cut by 3 bases, the J end by 1 base, with 9 bases between. The CDR3 covers 13 residues. Germline assignment: CDR1 SQVTM and CDR2 ANQGSEA. CDR3 loop: CSVDGKGQETQYF. As DNA, the CDR3 is TGCAGCGTTGACGGGAAGGGCCAAGAGACCCAGTACTTC.

The genes are TRBV28 and TRBJ2-3; no definite D call. Germline loops: CDR1 MDHEN, CDR2 SYDVKM. The CDR3 is 11 amino acids. The V and J ends lost 6 bases and 2 bases respectively, with 3 bases between them. The DNA for the CDR3 is TGTGCCAGCAGCACCACAGATACGCAGTATTTT. Its translation is CASSTTDTQYF.

The V gene is TRBV30, the J gene TRBJ2-2, with 7 nucleotides matching TRBD1. Looked up from germline, CDR1 is GTSNPN and CDR2 is SVGIG (reference sequence). V shed 3 bases and J 1 base; nucleotides not matched to a gene: 5. CDR3 length: 15 residues. In DNA, the CDR3 is TGTGCCTGGAGACAGGGGTCAATGAACACCGGGGAGCTGTTTTTT. This sequence encodes CAWRQGSMNTGELFF.

This clone has more than one count but fewer than ten. The chain employs TRBV29-1 and TRBJ1-4; D might be TRBD1 (5 bases). CDR3 length: 11 residues. Between the trimmed V and J ends, which lost 4 bases and 10 bases, there was a span of 10 bases. Per the germline V gene, CDR1 is SQVTM and CDR2 is ANQGSEA. The DNA for the CDR3 is TGCAGCGTTGGGGGGGTTGGAAAACTGTTTTTT. It specifies CSVGGVGKLFF.

The genes are TRBV30 and TRBJ2-5, with D tentatively TRBD2 (6 bases). CDR1 and CDR2 from the germline V gene are GTSNPN and SVGIG (reference sequence). CDR3 length: 13 residues. Between the trimmed V and J ends, which lost 4 bases and 4 bases, there was a span of 13 bases. The CDR3 bases are TGTGCCTGGAACGCGGGAATTCGAGAGACCCAGTACTTC. Protein sequence: CAWNAGIRETQYF. Full variable domain (rest looked up from reference TRBV30 and TRBJ2-5): SQTIHQWPATLVQPVGSPLSLECTVEGTSNPNLYWYRQAAGRGLQLLFYSVGIGQISSEVPQNLSASRPQDRQFILSSKKLLLSDSGFYLCAWNAGIRETQYFGPGTRLLVL.

In its sample, this clone was seen a few times. The chain joins TRBV14 to TRBJ1-6, with D possibly being TRBD1 (6 bases). V lost 4 bases and J 7 bases, leaving 11 bases between the germline ends. The CDR3 extends over 14 amino acids. Germline assignment: CDR1 SGHDN and CDR2 FVKESK. The CDR3 DNA is TGTGCCAGCAGCCTCAGAGGGGGGAATTCACCCCTCCACTTT. Translated: CASSLRGGNSPLHF.

The chain carries TRBV5-4 and TRBJ2-7; TRBD1 agrees at 7 bases. Germline V gene lookup returns CDR1 SGHNT and CDR2 YYREEE (reference sequence). Unmatched junction bases numbered 4, after V lost 5 bases and J lost 2 bases. The length of the CDR3 is 13 residues. The CDR3 reads CASRPDRTYEQYF. CDR3 DNA sequence: TGTGCCAGCAGACCGGACAGGACCTACGAGCAGTACTTC.

V gene TRBV6-5 combines with J gene TRBJ1-1; unclear D gene. Between the trimmed V and J ends, which lost 3 bases and 6 bases, there was a span of 11 bases. This CDR3 comprises 13 residues. CDR1 and CDR2 (germline): MNHEY, SVGAGI. CDR3 nucleotides: TGTGCCAGCAGTTATACGGGTTGGGCTGAAGCTTTCTTT. Its translation is CASSYTGWAEAFF.